This TCR beta chain is drawn from a study of CD8 T cells in ankylosing spondylitis. Study results and limitations: One TCR beta motif, made up of seven to nine highly homologous variants, appeared characteristic of ankylosing spondylitis blood. A number of the motif variants had already been described in reactive arthritis synovial fluid and blood. The clones that were linked to disease were reported to be significantly enriched in matched synovial fluid samples from ankylosing spondylitis patients.

The germline V and J ends were trimmed by 2 bases and 6 bases, with 11 bases remaining between them. The CDR3 runs to 13 residues. MiXCR, applied by TCRdb to the 5' RACE reads, yields one record per CDR3 protein. The sample includes a few hundred thousand distinct CDR3 sequences, approximately 20% of them seen just once. This clonotype was seen a handful of times. Its antigen is undetermined. Sequencing was done on a sample of blood, either unsorted or a sorted T cell fraction (not recorded which). The V gene is TRBV12-3 or TRBV12-4, the J gene TRBJ2-7; D remains ambiguous. The TCR sequence derives from a male donor with ankylosing spondylitis. DNA for the CDR3: TGTGCCAGCAGTTTATGGGGTCCTGCCGAGCAGTACTTC. It codes for CASSLWGPAEQYF.